This T cell receptor beta chain was documented in a study of CD8+CD57+ T cells in acquired aplastic anemia. This CDR3 has 16 residues. CDR1 MGHDK and CDR2 SYGVNS come from the germline V gene. Between the trimmed V and J ends, which lost 5 bases and 7 bases, there was a span of 23 bases. In patients chosen for sequencing, flow cytometry had shown CD8+CD57+ cell expansion. Genomic DNA provided the template from which TCR beta VDJ and CDR3 profiles were obtained. TCRdb independently ran MiXCR on the reads; one entry per CDR3 protein. The sample contains around 500,000 distinct CDR3 sequences, more than 25% of which appear only once.

The clonotype originates from a human donor with aplastic anemia. The V gene is TRBV25-1, the J gene TRBJ1-2; D gene unclear. Specimen: sorted CD4+, CD8+, or CD8+CD57+ T cells (not recorded which) from PBMCs. CDR3 protein: CASSLFQASPSGGYTF. For the CDR3, the DNA is TGTGCCAGCAGTTTATTCCAGGCATCTCCTTCCGGTGGCTACACCTTC.